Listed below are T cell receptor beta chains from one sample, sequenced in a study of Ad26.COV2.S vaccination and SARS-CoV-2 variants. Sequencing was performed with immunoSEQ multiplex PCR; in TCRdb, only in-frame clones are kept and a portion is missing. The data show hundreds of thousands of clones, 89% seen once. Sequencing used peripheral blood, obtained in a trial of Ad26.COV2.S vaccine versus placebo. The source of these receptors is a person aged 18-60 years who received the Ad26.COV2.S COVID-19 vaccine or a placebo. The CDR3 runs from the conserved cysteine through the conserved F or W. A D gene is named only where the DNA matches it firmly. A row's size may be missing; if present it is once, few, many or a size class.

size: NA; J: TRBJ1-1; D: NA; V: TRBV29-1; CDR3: CSVAEGLNTEAFF; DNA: TGCAGCGTTGCGGAGGGTTTGAACACTGAAGCTTTCTTT
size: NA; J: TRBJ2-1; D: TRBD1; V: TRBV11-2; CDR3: CASSLDIWRDRGLNEQFF; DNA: TGTGCCAGCAGCTTAGATATATGGCGGGACAGGGGGCTCAATGAGCAGTTCTTC
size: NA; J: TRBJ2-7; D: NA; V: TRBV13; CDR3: CASSLSPDSYEQYF; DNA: TGTGCCAGCAGCTTAAGCCCGGACAGCTACGAGCAGTACTTC
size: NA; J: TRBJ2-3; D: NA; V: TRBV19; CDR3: CASSMTSSTDTQYF; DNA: TGTGCCAGTAGTATGACATCTAGCACAGATACGCAGTATTTT
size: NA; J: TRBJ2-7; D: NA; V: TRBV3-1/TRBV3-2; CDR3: CARDTTATYEQYF; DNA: TGTGCCAGAGATACGACAGCCACCTACGAGCAGTACTTC
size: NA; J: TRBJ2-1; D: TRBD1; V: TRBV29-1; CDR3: CSSTGQRYNEQFF; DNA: TGCAGCTCAACGGGACAGCGATACAATGAGCAGTTCTTC
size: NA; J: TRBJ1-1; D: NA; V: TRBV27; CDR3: CASSLSKGTEAFF; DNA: TGTGCCAGCAGTTTATCGAAGGGCACTGAAGCTTTCTTT
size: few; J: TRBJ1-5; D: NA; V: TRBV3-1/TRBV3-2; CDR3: CASASLGQPQHF; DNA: TGTGCCAGCGCTAGCCTGGGACAGCCCCAGCATTTT
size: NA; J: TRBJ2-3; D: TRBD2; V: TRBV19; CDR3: CASRGRAGGGDTQYF; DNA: TGTGCCAGCCGAGGGAGAGCGGGGGGCGGGGATACGCAGTATTTT
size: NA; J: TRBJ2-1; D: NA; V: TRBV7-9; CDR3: CASSFAGEQFF; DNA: TGTGCCAGCAGCTTCGCGGGTGAGCAGTTCTTC
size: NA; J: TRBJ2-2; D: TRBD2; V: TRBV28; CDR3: CASSFVGGTGELFF; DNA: TGTGCCAGCAGTTTCGTCGGGGGGACCGGGGAGCTGTTTTTT
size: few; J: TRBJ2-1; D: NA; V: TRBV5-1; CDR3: CASSLGQLSGNEQFF; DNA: TGCGCCAGCAGCTTGGGACAGCTATCAGGCAATGAGCAGTTCTTC
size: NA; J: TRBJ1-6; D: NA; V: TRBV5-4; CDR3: CATSTEGMGVSPLHF; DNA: TGTGCCACCTCAACTGAAGGGATGGGTGTATCACCCCTCCACTTT
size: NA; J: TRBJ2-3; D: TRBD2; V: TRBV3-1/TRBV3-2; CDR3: CASSQGREGTQYF; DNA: TGTGCCAGCAGCCAAGGTCGGGAGGGTACGCAGTATTTT
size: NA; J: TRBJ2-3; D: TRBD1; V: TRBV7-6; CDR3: CASSQGQFSTDTQYF; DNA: TGTGCCAGCAGCCAGGGACAGTTCTCCACAGATACGCAGTATTTT
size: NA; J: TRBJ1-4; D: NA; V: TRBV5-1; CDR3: CASSGGTFEKLFF; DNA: TGCGCCAGCAGCGGGGGGACGTTTGAAAAACTGTTTTTT
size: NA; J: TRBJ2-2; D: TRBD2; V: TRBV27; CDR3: CASSFFGGVLAGELFF; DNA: TGTGCCAGCAGTTTTTTCGGGGGGGTCCTGGCCGGGGAGCTGTTTTTT
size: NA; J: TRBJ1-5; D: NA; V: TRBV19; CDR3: CASSSLTAVSNQPQHF; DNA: TGTGCCAGTAGTTCCCTGACAGCAGTTAGCAATCAGCCCCAGCATTTT